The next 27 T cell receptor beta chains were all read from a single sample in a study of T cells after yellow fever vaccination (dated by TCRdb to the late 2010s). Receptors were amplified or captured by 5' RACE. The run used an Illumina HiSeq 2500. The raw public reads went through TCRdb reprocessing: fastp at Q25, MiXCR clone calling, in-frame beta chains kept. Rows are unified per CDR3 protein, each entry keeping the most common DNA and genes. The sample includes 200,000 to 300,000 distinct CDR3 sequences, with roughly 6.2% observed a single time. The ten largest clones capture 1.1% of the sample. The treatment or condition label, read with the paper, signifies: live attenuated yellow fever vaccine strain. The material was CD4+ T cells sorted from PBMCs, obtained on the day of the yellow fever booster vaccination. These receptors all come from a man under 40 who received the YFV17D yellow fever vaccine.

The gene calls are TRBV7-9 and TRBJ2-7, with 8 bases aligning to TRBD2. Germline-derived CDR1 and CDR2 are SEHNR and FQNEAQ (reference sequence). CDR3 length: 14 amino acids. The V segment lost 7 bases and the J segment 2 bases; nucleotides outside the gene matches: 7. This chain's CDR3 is CASKLSGSPYEQYF. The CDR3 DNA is TGTGCCAGCAAACTAAGCGGGAGCCCCTACGAGCAGTACTTC. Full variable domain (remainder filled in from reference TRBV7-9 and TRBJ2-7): DTGVSQNPRHKITKRGQNVTFRCDPISEHNRLYWYRQTLGQGPEFLTYFQNEAQLEKSRLLSDRFSAERPKGSFSTLEIQRTEQGDSAMYLCASKLSGSPYEQYFGPGTRLTVT.

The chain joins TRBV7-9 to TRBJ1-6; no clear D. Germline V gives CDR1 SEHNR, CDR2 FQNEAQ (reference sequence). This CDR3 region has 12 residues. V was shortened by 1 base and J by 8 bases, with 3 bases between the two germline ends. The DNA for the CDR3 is TGTGCCAGCAGCTTAGGGGATTCACCCCTCCACTTT. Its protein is CASSLGDSPLHF.

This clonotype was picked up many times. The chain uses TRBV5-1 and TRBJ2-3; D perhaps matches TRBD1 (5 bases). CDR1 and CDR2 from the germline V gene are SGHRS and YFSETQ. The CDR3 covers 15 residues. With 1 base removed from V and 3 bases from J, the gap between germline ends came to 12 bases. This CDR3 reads CASSLQGRVTDTQYF. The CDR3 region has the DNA TGCGCCAGCAGCTTGCAAGGCAGGGTTACAGATACGCAGTATTTT.

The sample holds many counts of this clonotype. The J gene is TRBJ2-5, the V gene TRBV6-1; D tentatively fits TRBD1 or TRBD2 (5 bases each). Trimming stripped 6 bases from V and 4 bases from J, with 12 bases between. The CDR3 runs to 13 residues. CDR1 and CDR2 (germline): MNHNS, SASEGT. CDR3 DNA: TGTGCCAGCAGCGGGGACCGCGGAGAGACCCAGTACTTC. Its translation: CASSGDRGETQYF.

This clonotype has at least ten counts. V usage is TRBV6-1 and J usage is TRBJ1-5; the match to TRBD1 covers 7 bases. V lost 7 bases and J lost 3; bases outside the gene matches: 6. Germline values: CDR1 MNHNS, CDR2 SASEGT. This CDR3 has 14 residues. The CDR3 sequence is CASNRQGDNQPQHF. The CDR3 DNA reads TGTGCCAGCAACCGGCAGGGGGACAATCAGCCCCAGCATTTT.

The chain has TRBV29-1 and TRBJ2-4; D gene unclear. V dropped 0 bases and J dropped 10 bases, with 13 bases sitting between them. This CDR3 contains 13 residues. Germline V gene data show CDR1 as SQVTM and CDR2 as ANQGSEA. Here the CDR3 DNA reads TGCAGCGTTGAAGACTCAACTAAGTATATTCAGTACTTC. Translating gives CSVEDSTKYIQYF.

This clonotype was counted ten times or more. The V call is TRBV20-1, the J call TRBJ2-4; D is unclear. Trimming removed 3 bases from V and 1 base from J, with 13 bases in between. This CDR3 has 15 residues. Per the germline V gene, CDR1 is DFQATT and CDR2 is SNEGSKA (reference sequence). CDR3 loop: CSARRSALAKNIQYF. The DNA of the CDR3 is TGCAGTGCTAGGAGAAGTGCCCTGGCCAAAAACATTCAGTACTTC.

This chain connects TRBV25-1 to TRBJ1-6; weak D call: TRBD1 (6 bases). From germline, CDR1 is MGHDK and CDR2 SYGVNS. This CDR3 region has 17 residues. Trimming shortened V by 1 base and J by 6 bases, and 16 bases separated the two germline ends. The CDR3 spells CASSELMGAAGNSPLHF. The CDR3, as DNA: TGTGCCAGCAGTGAATTGATGGGGGCAGCCGGTAATTCACCCCTCCACTTT.

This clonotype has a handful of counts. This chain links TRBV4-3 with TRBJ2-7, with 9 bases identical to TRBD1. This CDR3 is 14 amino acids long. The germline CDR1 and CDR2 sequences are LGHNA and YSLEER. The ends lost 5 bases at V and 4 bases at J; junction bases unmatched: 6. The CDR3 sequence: CASSASTGGYEQYF. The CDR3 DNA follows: TGCGCCAGCAGCGCTTCGACAGGGGGTTACGAGCAGTACTTC.

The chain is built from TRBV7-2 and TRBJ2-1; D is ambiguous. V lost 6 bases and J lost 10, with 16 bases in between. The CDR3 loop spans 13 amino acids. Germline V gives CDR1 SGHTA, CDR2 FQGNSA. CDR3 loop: CASSDTLAGEQFF. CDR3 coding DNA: TGTGCCAGCAGTGATACCCTTGCCGGGGAGCAGTTCTTC.

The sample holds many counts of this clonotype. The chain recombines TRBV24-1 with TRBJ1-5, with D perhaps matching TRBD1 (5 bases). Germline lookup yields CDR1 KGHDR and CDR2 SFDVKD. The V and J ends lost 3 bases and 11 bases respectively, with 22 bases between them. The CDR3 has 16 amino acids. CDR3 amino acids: CATSDERDSSFSSQHF. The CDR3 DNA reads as TGTGCCACCAGTGATGAGCGAGACAGCAGTTTCTCTTCCCAGCATTTT.

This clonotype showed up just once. The CDR3, as DNA: TGTTCCCTCGCCTCGGGGAGGGGCTACACCGGGGAGCTGTTTTTT. It specifies CSLASGRGYTGELFF. V and J are TRBV30 and TRBJ2-2, with 7 bases fitting TRBD2. Germline-derived CDR1 and CDR2 are GTSNPN and SVGIG (reference sequence). The CDR3 length is 15 residues. The full variable domain, in which reference TRBV30 and TRBJ2-2 provide the parts outside the CDR3, is SQTIHQWPATLVQPVGSPLSLECTVEGTSNPNLYWYRQAAGRGLQLLFYSVGIGQISSEVPQNLSASRPQDRQFILSSKKLLLSDSGFYLCSLASGRGYTGELFFGEGSRLTVL.

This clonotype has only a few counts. CDR3 in amino acids: CASSYTSDLAKNIQYF. In nucleotides, the CDR3 is TGCGCCAGCAGTTACACTAGCGACTTAGCCAAAAACATTCAGTACTTC. The V and J genes are TRBV4-3 and TRBJ2-4; 7 bases align to TRBD2. The ends lost 6 bases at V and 0 bases at J; junction bases unmatched: 8. Germline CDR1 LGHNA, CDR2 YSLEER. The CDR3 runs to 16 residues.

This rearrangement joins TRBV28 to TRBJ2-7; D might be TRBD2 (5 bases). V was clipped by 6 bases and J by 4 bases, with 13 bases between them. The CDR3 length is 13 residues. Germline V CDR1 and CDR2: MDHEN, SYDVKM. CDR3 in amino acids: CASRQIRRYEQYF. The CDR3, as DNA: TGTGCCAGCAGGCAAATCAGGAGGTACGAGCAGTACTTC. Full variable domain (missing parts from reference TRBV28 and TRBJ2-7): DVKVTQSSRYLVKRTGEKVFLECVQDMDHENMFWYRQDPGLGLRLIYFSYDVKMKEKGDIPEGYSVSREKKERFSLILESASTNQTSMYLCASRQIRRYEQYFGPGTRLTVT.

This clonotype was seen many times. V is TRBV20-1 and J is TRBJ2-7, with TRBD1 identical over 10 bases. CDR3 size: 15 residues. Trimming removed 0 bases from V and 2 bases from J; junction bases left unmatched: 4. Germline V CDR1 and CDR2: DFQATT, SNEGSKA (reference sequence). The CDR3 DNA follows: TGCAGTGCTAGAGACCCGGGACAGGGGACCTACGAGCAGTACTTC. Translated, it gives CSARDPGQGTYEQYF.

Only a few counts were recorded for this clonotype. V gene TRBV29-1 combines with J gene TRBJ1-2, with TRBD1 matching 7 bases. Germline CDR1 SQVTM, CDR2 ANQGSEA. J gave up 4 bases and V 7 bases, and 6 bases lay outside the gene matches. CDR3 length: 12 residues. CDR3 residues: CSGQTGTYGYTF. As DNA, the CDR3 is TGCAGCGGGCAGACAGGGACCTATGGCTACACCTTC.

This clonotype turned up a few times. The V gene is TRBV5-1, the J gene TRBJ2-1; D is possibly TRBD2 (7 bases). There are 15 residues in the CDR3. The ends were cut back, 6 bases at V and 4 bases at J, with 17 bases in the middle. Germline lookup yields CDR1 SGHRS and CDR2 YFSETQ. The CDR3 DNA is TGCGCCAGCAACGGAGGGGGGGTAGGATACAATGAGCAGTTCTTC. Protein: CASNGGGVGYNEQFF.

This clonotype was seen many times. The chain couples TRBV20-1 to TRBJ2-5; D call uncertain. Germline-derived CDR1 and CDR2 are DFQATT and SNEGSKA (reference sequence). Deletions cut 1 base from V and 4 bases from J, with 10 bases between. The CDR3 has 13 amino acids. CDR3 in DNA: TGCAGTGCTAGAGTCCAAAGGTTAGAGACCCAGTACTTC. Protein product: CSARVQRLETQYF.

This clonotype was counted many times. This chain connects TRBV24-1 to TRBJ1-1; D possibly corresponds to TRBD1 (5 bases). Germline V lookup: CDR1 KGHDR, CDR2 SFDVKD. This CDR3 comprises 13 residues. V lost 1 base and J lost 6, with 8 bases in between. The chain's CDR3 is CATSDFRGAEAFF. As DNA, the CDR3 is TGTGCCACCAGTGATTTTAGGGGAGCTGAAGCTTTCTTT.

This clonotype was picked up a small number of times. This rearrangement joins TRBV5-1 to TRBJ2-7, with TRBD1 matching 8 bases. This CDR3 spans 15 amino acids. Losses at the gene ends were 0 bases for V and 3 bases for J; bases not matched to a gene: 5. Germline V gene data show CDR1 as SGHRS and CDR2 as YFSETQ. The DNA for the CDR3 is TGCGCCAGCAGCTTGGGGTCTGACAGGGGCTACGAGCAGTACTTC. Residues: CASSLGSDRGYEQYF.

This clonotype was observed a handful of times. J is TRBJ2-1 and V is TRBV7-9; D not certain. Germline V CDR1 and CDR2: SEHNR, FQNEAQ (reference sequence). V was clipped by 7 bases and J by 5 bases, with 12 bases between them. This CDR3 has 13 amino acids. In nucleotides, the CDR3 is TGTGCCAGCATCGTGGGCGGACACAATGAGCAGTTCTTC. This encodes CASIVGGHNEQFF.

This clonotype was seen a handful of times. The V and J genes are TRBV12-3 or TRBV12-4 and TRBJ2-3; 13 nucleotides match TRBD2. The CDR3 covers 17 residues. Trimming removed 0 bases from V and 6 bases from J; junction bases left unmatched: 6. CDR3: CASSLAGTSGVGDTQYF. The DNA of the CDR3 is TGTGCCAGCAGTTTAGCCGGGACTAGCGGGGTGGGGGATACGCAGTATTTT.

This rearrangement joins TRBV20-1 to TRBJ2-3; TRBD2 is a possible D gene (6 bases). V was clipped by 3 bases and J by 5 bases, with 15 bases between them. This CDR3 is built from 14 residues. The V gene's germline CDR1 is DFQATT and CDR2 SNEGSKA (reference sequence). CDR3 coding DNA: TGCAGTGCTAGCGGTAGCGGTAGAAAAGATACGCAGTATTTT. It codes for CSASGSGRKDTQYF.

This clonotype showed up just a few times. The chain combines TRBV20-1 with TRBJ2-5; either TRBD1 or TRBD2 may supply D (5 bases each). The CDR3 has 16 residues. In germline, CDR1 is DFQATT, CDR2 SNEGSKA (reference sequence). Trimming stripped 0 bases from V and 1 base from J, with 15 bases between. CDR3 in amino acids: CSAREGVAPPQETQYF. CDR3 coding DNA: TGCAGTGCTAGAGAGGGGGTAGCGCCTCCCCAAGAGACCCAGTACTTC.

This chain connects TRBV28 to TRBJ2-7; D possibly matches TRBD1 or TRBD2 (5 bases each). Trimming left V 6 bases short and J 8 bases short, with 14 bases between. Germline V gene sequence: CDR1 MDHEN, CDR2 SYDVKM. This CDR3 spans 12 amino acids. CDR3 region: CASRDSLTKQYF. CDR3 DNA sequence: TGTGCCAGCAGAGACAGCCTGACTAAGCAGTACTTC.

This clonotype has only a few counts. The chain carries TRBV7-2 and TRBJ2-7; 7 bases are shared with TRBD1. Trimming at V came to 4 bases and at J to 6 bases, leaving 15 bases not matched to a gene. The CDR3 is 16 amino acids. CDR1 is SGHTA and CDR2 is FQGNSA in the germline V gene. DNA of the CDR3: TGTGCCAGCAGCTCCGCCGTTGACAGGGTGTCTGCCGAGCAGTACTTC. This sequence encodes CASSSAVDRVSAEQYF.

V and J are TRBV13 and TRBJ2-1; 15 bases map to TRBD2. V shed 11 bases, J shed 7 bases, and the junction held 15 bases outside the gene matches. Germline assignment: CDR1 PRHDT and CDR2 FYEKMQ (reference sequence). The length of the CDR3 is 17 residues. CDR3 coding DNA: TGTGCCTTCAGCCCATCCGTAGGACTAGCGGGAGGGAATGAGCAGTTCTTC. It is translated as CAFSPSVGLAGGNEQFF.